Below, 21 T cell receptor beta chains from the same sample are listed, as sequenced in a study of blood T cell repertoires in COVID-19. Sequencing used immunoSEQ multiplex PCR; TCRdb keeps in-frame clones, though not all of them. The sample lists some 150,000 clones, 70% to 90% occurring once. Sequencing input: peripheral blood. Receptors were obtained from a human donor in a cohort sampled during active COVID-19.

Concerning this clone: This sample includes further DNA sequences coding for the same CDR3. The chain is built from TRBV28 and TRBJ1-4; D is perhaps TRBD1 (5 bases). Looked up from germline, CDR1 is MDHEN and CDR2 is SYDVKM. With 2 bases removed from V and 2 bases from J, the gap between germline ends came to 9 bases. The length of the CDR3 is 15 residues. The CDR3 reads CASSLGGNTNEKLFF. CDR3 DNA sequence: TGTGCCAGCAGTTTAGGGGGGAATACTAATGAAAAACTGTTTTTT.

The chain couples TRBV7-8 to TRBJ1-1; no clear D gene. V was cut by 1 base and J by 5 bases, with 8 bases left in between. This CDR3 spans 13 amino acids. Germline loops: CDR1 SGHVS, CDR2 FQNEAQ. For the CDR3, the DNA is TGTGCCAGCAGCTTAGTGGCGGGAACTGAAGCTTTCTTT. Its translation is CASSLVAGTEAFF. Together with reference TRBV7-8 and TRBJ1-1, the CDR3 gives the full variable domain: GAGVSQSPRYKVAKRGQDVALRCDPISGHVSLFWYQQALGQGPEFLTYFQNEAQLDKSGLPSDRFFAERPEGSVSTLKIQRTQQEDSAVYLCASSLVAGTEAFFGQGTRLTVV.

The count of this clone is one. The chain is built from TRBV5-1 and TRBJ2-1; 7 bases map to TRBD2. The V gene's germline CDR1 is SGHRS and CDR2 YFSETQ. V was clipped by 1 base and J by 1 base; unmatched bases: 5. The CDR3 sequence is 16 residues long. CDR3 sequence reads: CASSLWGGSSYNEQFF. The DNA of the CDR3 is TGCGCCAGCAGCTTGTGGGGCGGGAGTTCCTACAATGAGCAGTTCTTC.

This clone was counted a single time. The J gene is TRBJ2-1, the V gene TRBV30, with 8 nucleotides matching TRBD2. The CDR3 extends over 15 amino acids. The germline V gene encodes CDR1 GTSNPN and CDR2 SVGIG (reference sequence). The V segment lost 4 bases and the J segment 4 bases; nucleotides outside the gene matches: 9. The CDR3 here is CAWTSLAGRYNEQFF. The CDR3 DNA reads TGTGCCTGGACTTCCCTAGCGGGTCGATACAATGAGCAGTTCTTC.

V gene TRBV18 combines with J gene TRBJ2-7; perhaps TRBD1 as D (7 bases). Per germline, CDR1 KGHSH and CDR2 LQKENI. Trimming took off 4 bases at V and 4 bases at J, with 20 bases between the two ends. CDR3 length: 16 residues. The CDR3 region is CASSQRGDSNWYEQYF. CDR3 bases: TGTGCCAGCTCACAAAGGGGGGACAGCAACTGGTACGAGCAGTACTTC.

V is TRBV4-1 and J is TRBJ2-7, with D possibly being TRBD2 (6 bases). Trimming stripped 1 base from V and 2 bases from J, with 12 bases between. The CDR3 has 15 residues. Germline assignment: CDR1 MGHRA and CDR2 YSYEKL. Here the CDR3 reads CASSQGTGVPYEQYF. The CDR3 bases are TGCGCCAGCAGCCAAGGGACGGGGGTCCCCTACGAGCAGTACTTC.

This chain connects TRBV7-8 to TRBJ2-1, with 9 nucleotides matching TRBD1. The junction had 7 bases not matched to a gene; V was cut back by 0 bases and J by 7 bases. CDR3 length: 16 residues. Germline loops: CDR1 SGHVS, CDR2 FQNEAQ. CDR3 in amino acids: CASSLAAGTGWNEQFF. The CDR3 bases are TGTGCCAGCAGCTTAGCAGCCGGGACAGGGTGGAATGAGCAGTTCTTC.

This clone is labeled as medium-sized. This sequence joins TRBV7-3 and TRBJ2-5; perhaps TRBD1 as D (6 bases). From germline, CDR1 is SGHTA and CDR2 FQGTGA. V was pared by 5 bases and J by 2 bases, with 9 bases between. The CDR3 is 13 amino acids. Here the CDR3 DNA reads TGTGCCAGCAGCCGAACAGGGCAAGAGACCCAGTACTTC. Residues: CASSRTGQETQYF. The complete variable domain, with remaining parts taken from reference TRBV7-3 and TRBJ2-5, reads GAGVSQTPSNKVTEKGKYVELRCDPISGHTALYWYRQSLGQGPEFLIYFQGTGAADDSGLPNDRFFAVRPEGSVSTLKIQRTERGDSAVYLCASSRTGQETQYFGPGTRLLVL.

This chain uses TRBV28 with TRBJ2-5; 9 positions match TRBD2. Trimming took 7 bases from V and 4 from J; bases not matched to a gene: 13. This CDR3 has 16 amino acids. Germline V gene lookup returns CDR1 MDHEN and CDR2 SYDVKM. CDR3 region: CASKPLAGGPGETQYF. CDR3 coding DNA: TGTGCCAGCAAACCTTTGGCGGGGGGGCCGGGAGAGACCCAGTACTTC.

CDR3 sequence (DNA): TGTGCCAGCAGCTTGGACAGGGGGCACACTAATGAAAAACTGTTTTTT. Protein sequence: CASSLDRGHTNEKLFF. This chain uses TRBV7-9 with TRBJ1-4; 11 nucleotides match TRBD1. Germline-derived CDR1 and CDR2 are SEHNR and FQNEAQ (reference sequence). CDR3 length equals 16 residues. The ends lost 3 bases at V and 2 bases at J; junction bases unmatched: 2. Complete variable domain (other parts from reference TRBV7-9 and TRBJ1-4): DTGVSQNPRHKITKRGQNVTFRCDPISEHNRLYWYRQTLGQGPEFLTYFQNEAQLEKSRLLSDRFSAERPKGSFSTLEIQRTEQGDSAMYLCASSLDRGHTNEKLFFGSGTQLSVL.

The chain combines TRBV3-1 (or the pseudogene TRBV3-2) with TRBJ2-2; D gene unclear. V was shortened by 0 bases and J by 5 bases, with 10 bases between the two germline ends. This CDR3 comprises 15 residues. Germline V lookup: CDR1 LGHDT, CDR2 YNNKEL (reference sequence). This CDR3 is CASSQDARRTGELFF. The CDR3 coding sequence is TGTGCCAGCAGCCAAGACGCTAGAAGGACCGGGGAGCTGTTTTTT.

The chain recombines TRBV6-6 with TRBJ2-5, with 7 bases identical to TRBD1. Germline CDR1 is MNHNY and CDR2 is SVGAGI (reference sequence). The CDR3 covers 14 residues. V was clipped by 10 bases and J by 1 base; unmatched bases: 9. For the CDR3, the DNA is TGTGCCACAAGTGGACAGGCGGTCCAAGAGACCCAGTACTTC. Its protein product is CATSGQAVQETQYF.

V usage is TRBV10-1 and J usage is TRBJ2-7; D unresolved. The germline V and J ends were trimmed by 0 bases and 7 bases, with 16 bases remaining between them. CDR1 is WNHNN, CDR2 SYGVQD, per germline (reference sequence). This CDR3 has 15 residues. For the CDR3, the DNA is TGCGCCAGCAGTGAGTCGATTCAGTCCGGAGCTGAGCAGTACTTC. It yields the protein CASSESIQSGAEQYF.

The chain uses TRBV7-2 and TRBJ2-1; 9 positions match TRBD2. Trimming at V came to 6 bases and at J to 8 bases, leaving 11 bases not matched to a gene. CDR1 is SGHTA and CDR2 is FQGNSA in the germline V gene. CDR3 size: 15 residues. CDR3 loop: CASRLWSSGRDEQFF. The CDR3 DNA is TGTGCCAGCAGGCTTTGGAGTAGCGGGAGAGATGAGCAGTTCTTC.

The chain uses TRBV7-9 and TRBJ2-7, with D tentatively TRBD2 (5 bases). This CDR3 contains 14 residues. V dropped 4 bases and J dropped 0 bases, with 10 bases sitting between them. Germline lookup yields CDR1 SEHNR and CDR2 FQNEAQ (reference sequence). The CDR3 nucleotides read TGTGCCAGCAGCTCTACTAGGAGCTCCTACGAGCAGTACTTC. It codes for CASSSTRSSYEQYF.

DNA of the CDR3: TGTGCCAGCAGCCCGGTACTAGCGAGAATGTACCAAGAGACCCAGTACTTC. This sequence encodes CASSPVLARMYQETQYF. V gene TRBV11-2 combines with J gene TRBJ2-5, with 7 bases fitting TRBD2. The CDR3 is made up of 17 amino acids. V lost 5 bases and J lost 0; bases outside the gene matches: 12. Per germline, CDR1 SGHAT and CDR2 FQNNGV.

This chain joins TRBV7-9 and TRBJ1-1; D might be TRBD1 (5 bases). The V end was cut by 5 bases, the J end by 5 bases, with 12 bases between. The length of the CDR3 is 13 residues. The germline V gene encodes CDR1 SEHNR and CDR2 FQNEAQ (reference sequence). In DNA form, the CDR3 reads TGTGCCAGCAGCCCCGCGGGGGGGACTGAAGCTTTCTTT. Amino acid sequence: CASSPAGGTEAFF. Supplemented by reference TRBV7-9 and TRBJ1-1, the full variable domain reads DTGVSQNPRHKITKRGQNVTFRCDPISEHNRLYWYRQTLGQGPEFLTYFQNEAQLEKSRLLSDRFSAERPKGSFSTLEIQRTEQGDSAMYLCASSPAGGTEAFFGQGTRLTVV.

The J gene is TRBJ2-5, the V gene TRBV7-9; TRBD2 agrees at 10 bases. The CDR3 runs to 15 residues. The V and J ends lost 5 bases and 1 base, in that order; junction bases with no gene match: 4. The germline V gene encodes CDR1 SEHNR and CDR2 FQNEAQ (reference sequence). CDR3 in amino acids: CASSLIAGGQETQYF. CDR3 nucleotide sequence: TGTGCCAGCAGCCTGATAGCGGGGGGCCAAGAGACCCAGTACTTC.

The genes are TRBV5-1 and TRBJ1-4, with 8 bases identical to TRBD1. Trimming took 3 bases from V and 8 from J; bases not matched to a gene: 6. Germline CDR1 reads SGHRS; CDR2 reads YFSETQ. The CDR3 sequence is 14 residues long. In DNA form, the CDR3 reads TGCGCCAGCAGCTCCGGACAGGGCAGAGAAAAACTGTTTTTT. Translation: CASSSGQGREKLFF.

This clone was seen a few times. The rearrangement links TRBV5-6 to TRBJ2-7; D gene unclear. This CDR3 contains 13 residues. The V end was cut by 4 bases, the J end by 1 base, with 9 bases between. Germline V gives CDR1 SGHDT, CDR2 YYEEEE. CDR3 loop: CASSVAVSYEQYF. In DNA form, the CDR3 reads TGTGCCAGCAGCGTGGCAGTTTCCTACGAGCAGTACTTC. Combining the CDR3 with reference TRBV5-6 and TRBJ2-7 gives the whole variable domain DAGVTQSPTHLIKTRGQQVTLRCSPKSGHDTVSWYQQALGQGPQFIFQYYEEEERQRGNFPDRFSGHQFPNYSSELNVNALLLGDSALYLCASSVAVSYEQYFGPGTRLTVT.

The chain is built from TRBV6-1 and TRBJ1-5, with D maybe TRBD1 (5 bases). Trimming cost V 2 bases and J 7 bases, with 18 bases left between them. Germline CDR1 is MNHNS and CDR2 is SASEGT. The CDR3 is 16 amino acids. For the CDR3, the DNA is TGTGCCAGCAGTGAAAATCCGCGGGGACCCAACCAGCCCCAGCATTTT. It codes for CASSENPRGPNQPQHF.